This T cell receptor beta chain was documented in a study of radiation and T cells in renal cell carcinoma. On the study more broadly: Nephrectomy followed 15 Gy stereotactic body radiation by 4 weeks.

Findings and caveats of the study: Top tumor clonotypes rose in blood 2 weeks post-radiation, then contracted.

Time point of the sample: blood 2 weeks post-SBRT. Treatment here: 15 Gy SBRT to primary tumor, nephrectomy 4 weeks later. Radiation-treated patients gave blood at baseline, week 2 and week 4. The patient's renal cell carcinoma had clear cell pathology. The CDR3 sequence is 14 residues long. V was clipped by 4 bases and J by 0 bases, with 7 bases between them. Per the germline V gene, CDR1 is MNHNS and CDR2 is SASEGT. About this clone: Its matching antigen is unknown.

Profiled with immunoSEQ multiplex PCR; TCRdb holds only in-frame clones, not every one. The sample has over 60,000 clones, roughly four fifths seen once. The chain combines TRBV6-1 with TRBJ1-3; a possible D gene is TRBD1 (5 bases). The material was blood, obtained from a patient whose treatment included radiotherapy and nephrectomy. This receptor was obtained from a man aged 55 to 69 with renal cell carcinoma. CDR3: CASSADNSGNTIYF. In DNA form, the CDR3 reads TGTGCCAGCAGTGCGGACAACTCTGGAAACACCATATATTTT.